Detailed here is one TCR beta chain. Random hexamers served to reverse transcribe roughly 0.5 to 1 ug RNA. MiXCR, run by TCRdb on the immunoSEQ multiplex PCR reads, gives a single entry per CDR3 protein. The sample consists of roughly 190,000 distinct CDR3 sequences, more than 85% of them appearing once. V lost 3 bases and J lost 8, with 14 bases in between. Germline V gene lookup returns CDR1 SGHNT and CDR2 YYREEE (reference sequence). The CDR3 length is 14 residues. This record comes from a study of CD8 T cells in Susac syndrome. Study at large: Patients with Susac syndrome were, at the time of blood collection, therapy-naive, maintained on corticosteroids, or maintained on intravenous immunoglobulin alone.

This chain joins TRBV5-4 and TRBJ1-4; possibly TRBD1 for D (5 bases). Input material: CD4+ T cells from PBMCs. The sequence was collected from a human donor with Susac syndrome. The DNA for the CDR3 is TGTGCCAGCAGCTCCAAAGGACGGGGGGAAAAACTGTTTTTT. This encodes CASSSKGRGEKLFF.